A single sample is the source of the 29 T cell receptor beta chains below, sequenced in a study of beta chain features in type 1 diabetes. The authors reverse transcribed all of the isolated RNA, so sequencing captured expressed TCRB transcripts. Assay used: immunoSEQ multiplex PCR; TCRdb lists only in-frame clones, some missing. The sample has over 700,000 clones, 15% to 20% seen once; the top ten hold 0.02% to 0.025%. Sequencing used naive CD4+ T cells from blood. The receptors shown here come from a woman aged 18-35 years in good health.

The chain combines TRBV7-2 with TRBJ2-5; 10 nucleotides agree with TRBD1. The J call may be wrong; the DNA end is better matched by TRBJ2-7. This CDR3 spans 14 amino acids. From germline, CDR1 is SGHTA and CDR2 FQGNSA. CDR3 nucleotide sequence: TGTGCCAGCAGCCCCGGACAGGGGGCCTACGAGCAGTACTTC. Translated: CASSPGQGAYEQYF.

This clone has more than one count but fewer than ten. The sample contains more than one DNA sequence encoding this CDR3. The J gene is TRBJ1-1, the V gene TRBV7-9, with D hard to call. Trimming left V 1 base short and J 0 bases short, with 6 bases between. Per germline, CDR1 SEHNR and CDR2 FQNEAQ (reference sequence). CDR3 length equals 14 residues. CDR3 region: CASSLVPLNTEAFF. The DNA of the CDR3 is TGTGCCAGCAGCTTAGTACCCTTGAACACTGAAGCTTTCTTT.

This chain connects TRBV5-4 to TRBJ2-7, with D maybe TRBD2 (5 bases). V was shortened by 0 bases and J by 3 bases, with 13 bases between the two germline ends. CDR1 is SGHNT, CDR2 YYREEE, per germline (reference sequence). The CDR3 covers 15 residues. CDR3 amino acids: CASSLGRGSVYEQYF. In nucleotides, the CDR3 is TGTGCCAGCAGCTTGGGCCGGGGATCGGTCTACGAGCAGTACTTC.

There are a few counts of this clone. The sample holds other DNA sequences that translate to the same CDR3. The chain couples TRBV5-1 to TRBJ2-3, with 10 bases aligning to TRBD2. Trimming at V came to 0 bases and at J to 5 bases, leaving 3 bases not matched to a gene. CDR3 length equals 15 residues. CDR1 and CDR2 (germline): SGHRS, YFSETQ. The CDR3 reads CASSLAASGRDTQYF. CDR3 DNA sequence: TGCGCCAGCAGCTTGGCGGCTAGCGGGAGAGATACGCAGTATTTT.

This clone occurred a few times. The chain couples TRBV19 to TRBJ1-5, with TRBD1 identical over 9 bases. Germline-derived CDR1 and CDR2 are LNHDA and SQIVND (reference sequence). This CDR3 is built from 17 residues. The J segment lost 1 base and the V segment lost 6 bases, leaving 10 bases of the junction unmatched. The CDR3 sequence is CASSRLDRGESNQPQHF. CDR3 nucleotide sequence: TGTGCCAGTAGCCGATTAGACAGGGGGGAAAGCAATCAGCCCCAGCATTTT.

This clone was found a few times. This chain uses TRBV9 with TRBJ2-2; TRBD2 matches at 7 bases. Germline values: CDR1 SGDLS, CDR2 YYNGEE. V was pared by 5 bases and J by 5 bases, with 12 bases of the junction left unmatched. This CDR3 region has 16 residues. The CDR3 nucleotides read TGTGCCAGCAGTGAAAATCCGGGAGGAGGGACCGGGGAGCTGTTTTTT. Protein product: CASSENPGGGTGELFF. The full variable domain, completed using reference TRBV9 and TRBJ2-2, is DSGVTQTPKHLITATGQRVTLRCSPRSGDLSVYWYQQSLDQGLQFLIQYYNGEERAKGNILERFSAQQFPDLHSELNLSSLELGDSALYFCASSENPGGGTGELFFGEGSRLTVL.

There are a few counts of this clone. The CDR3 bases are TGTGCCAGCAGTGCACCTACGGTCACCCTCAACTATGGCTACACCTTC. As protein: CASSAPTVTLNYGYTF. The chain employs TRBV28 and TRBJ1-2; D gene uncertain. Trimming took 5 bases from V and 2 from J, leaving 18 bases between them. The CDR3 runs to 16 residues. Germline V CDR1 and CDR2: MDHEN, SYDVKM.

This clone was seen only a few times. The chain has TRBV18 and TRBJ2-4; 14 bases map to TRBD2. The CDR3 has 16 residues. With 3 bases clipped from V and 8 bases from J, the junction kept 6 bases outside the gene matches. Germline V gene data show CDR1 as KGHSH and CDR2 as LQKENI. In nucleotides, the CDR3 is TGTGCCAGCTCACCCTCGACTAGCGGGGGGGGGTACATTCAGTACTTC. Residues: CASSPSTSGGGYIQYF. The full variable domain, in which reference TRBV18 and TRBJ2-4 provide the parts outside the CDR3, is NAGVMQNPRHLVRRRGQEARLRCSPMKGHSHVYWYRQLPEEGLKFMVYLQKENIIDESGMPKERFSAEFPKEGPSILRIQQVVRGDSAAYFCASSPSTSGGGYIQYFGAGTRLSVL.

The chain carries TRBV18 and TRBJ2-6; D ambiguous. Between the trimmed V and J ends, which lost 3 bases and 0 bases, there was a span of 12 bases. Germline CDR1 is KGHSH and CDR2 is LQKENI. CDR3 size: 17 residues. CDR3 region: CASSPNTYHSGANVLTF. For the CDR3, the DNA is TGTGCCAGCTCACCTAATACATACCACTCTGGGGCCAACGTCCTGACTTTC.

This clone showed up just a few times. The J gene is TRBJ2-7, the V gene TRBV7-3; D is perhaps TRBD1 (6 bases). Germline V gene sequence: CDR1 SGHTA, CDR2 FQGTGA. V gave up 5 bases and J gave up 2 bases, with 10 bases separating them. The CDR3 is 13 residues long. The CDR3 is CASSRQDTYEQYF. DNA for the CDR3: TGTGCCAGCAGCCGACAGGACACCTACGAGCAGTACTTC.

This clone was counted between two and nine times. This chain links TRBV2 with TRBJ2-1; D uncertain. Germline V CDR1 and CDR2: SNHLY, FYNNEI. The CDR3 has 12 amino acids. This CDR3 is CATTSDANEQFF. The DNA for the CDR3 is TGTGCAACCACCTCGGATGCCAATGAGCAGTTCTTC.

The CDR3 loop is CASSLDQGMGTEAFF. CDR3 DNA sequence: TGTGCCAGCAGCTTAGACCAGGGGATGGGCACTGAAGCTTTCTTT. The rearrangement uses TRBV7-9 and TRBJ1-1; TRBD1 might be the D (6 bases). V was pared by 1 base and J by 4 bases, with 13 bases between. Germline CDR1 SEHNR, CDR2 FQNEAQ (reference sequence). The length of the CDR3 is 15 residues.

The rearrangement joins TRBV7-2 to TRBJ1-6; TRBD1 aligns across 9 bases. The V gene end was trimmed by 2 bases and the J gene end by 6 bases; junction bases not matched to a gene: 2. This CDR3 contains 15 residues. Germline V gene lookup returns CDR1 SGHTA and CDR2 FQGNSA. CDR3 region: CASSLRGQGNSPLHF. CDR3 in DNA: TGTGCCAGCAGCTTAAGGGGACAGGGTAATTCACCCCTCCACTTT.

V is TRBV6-5 and J is TRBJ2-5; D unresolved. With the DNA end fitting TRBJ2-7 better, the J assignment may be wrong. CDR3 length: 13 amino acids. Germline CDR1 reads MNHEY; CDR2 reads SVGAGI. This CDR3 is CASSYSKNYEQYF. CDR3 bases: TGTGCCAGCAGTTACTCGAAGAACTACGAGCAGTACTTC.

The chain couples TRBV28 to TRBJ1-5; the match to TRBD1 covers 9 bases. Germline V lookup: CDR1 MDHEN, CDR2 SYDVKM. The CDR3 runs 14 residues. The V gene end was trimmed by 6 bases and the J gene end by 15 bases; junction bases not matched to a gene: 15. CDR3 protein: CASRITGGLERRHF. CDR3 nucleotides: TGTGCCAGCAGAATCACAGGGGGCCTAGAAAGGAGGCATTTT.

CDR3 sequence (DNA): TGTGCCAGCAGTTTAGCAGGACGGGGAGAGACCCAGTACTTC. Protein product: CASSLAGRGETQYF. V is TRBV28 and J is TRBJ2-5; weak D call: TRBD2 (5 bases). Per the germline V gene, CDR1 is MDHEN and CDR2 is SYDVKM. The CDR3 runs to 14 residues. V lost 2 bases and J 4 bases, leaving 11 bases between the germline ends.

This clone showed up just a few times. The chain links TRBV5-1 to TRBJ2-1; D perhaps matches TRBD1 (7 bases). CDR3 length: 15 amino acids. V lost 0 bases and J lost 3, with 10 bases in between. In germline, CDR1 is SGHRS, CDR2 YFSETQ. The CDR3 DNA follows: TGCGCCAGCAGCTTGGTCAGGGGGGACTACAATGAGCAGTTCTTC. Encoded protein: CASSLVRGDYNEQFF.

This clone showed up just a few times. V gene TRBV6-4 combines with J gene TRBJ2-3, with 10 bases that match TRBD2. The V gene's germline CDR1 is MRHNA and CDR2 SNTAGT. This CDR3 has 14 amino acids. With V trimmed by 6 bases and J by 8 bases, 8 bases remained unmatched. In nucleotides, the CDR3 is TGTGCCAGCAGCCAAGCGGGAGGGCCCGGTACGCAGTATTTT. Translation: CASSQAGGPGTQYF.

This clone has only a few counts. The V call is TRBV7-2, the J call TRBJ2-7, with D uncertain. CDR3 size: 11 residues. Between the trimmed V and J ends, which lost 5 bases and 3 bases, there was a span of 5 bases. The V gene's germline CDR1 is SGHTA and CDR2 FQGNSA. CDR3 DNA: TGTGCCAGCAGCCCTTTCTACGAGCAGTACTTC. Translation: CASSPFYEQYF.

This chain links TRBV5-6 with TRBJ2-3; 8 bases fit TRBD2. CDR1 is SGHDT and CDR2 is YYEEEE in the germline V gene. V gave up 1 base and J gave up 2 bases; unmatched junction bases: 9. The CDR3 sequence is 17 residues long. CDR3 region: CASSLRVAGGTTDTQYF. In DNA form, the CDR3 reads TGTGCCAGCAGCTTGCGGGTTGCGGGGGGTACCACAGATACGCAGTATTTT.

This rearrangement joins TRBV6-4 to TRBJ1-1; no firm D call. The CDR3 runs 15 residues. CDR1 MRHNA and CDR2 SNTAGT come from the germline V gene. The V and J ends lost 3 bases and 5 bases respectively, with 16 bases between them. CDR3 protein: CASSEGIPVETEAFF. As DNA, the CDR3 is TGTGCCAGCAGTGAAGGGATACCGGTTGAGACTGAAGCTTTCTTT.

This chain joins TRBV19 and TRBJ1-5; D is unresolved. Trimming shortened V by 4 bases and J by 4 bases, and 20 bases separated the two germline ends. Germline CDR1 and CDR2: LNHDA and SQIVND (reference sequence). The CDR3 is made up of 17 amino acids. Here the CDR3 DNA reads TGTGCCAGTAGTAGGACCGGAGTCCTTAATACAAATCAGCCCCAGCATTTT. Translation: CASSRTGVLNTNQPQHF.

Here the CDR3 reads CASSLVGRVNEQFF. CDR3 sequence (DNA): TGCGCCAGCAGCTTGGTAGGACGTGTTAATGAGCAGTTCTTC. The chain recombines TRBV5-1 with TRBJ2-1; no firm D call. V was cut by 0 bases and J by 7 bases, with 11 bases left in between. CDR1 and CDR2 from the germline V gene are SGHRS and YFSETQ. The CDR3 length is 14 residues.

There are a few counts of this clone. One junction end does not reproduce the germline sequence, and a read error may be involved. This chain uses TRBV7-2 with TRBJ2-3, with TRBD2 matching 12 bases. CDR3 length: 16 residues. Germline V CDR1 and CDR2: SGHTA, FQGNSA. The CDR3 sequence: CASSWTSGTSTDTQYF. The CDR3 DNA reads TGTGCCAGTAGCTGGACTAGCGGGACTAGCACAGATACGCAGTATTTT.

The chain uses TRBV6-6 and TRBJ2-3; 7 bases are shared with TRBD1. The V gene end was trimmed by 5 bases and the J gene end by 0 bases; junction bases not matched to a gene: 5. The V gene's germline CDR1 is MNHNY and CDR2 SVGAGI (reference sequence). This CDR3 region has 15 residues. The CDR3 region is CASSRQGTSTDTQYF. CDR3 DNA sequence: TGTGCCAGCAGTCGACAGGGAACTAGCACAGATACGCAGTATTTT.

This clone was counted a few times. The genes are TRBV21-1 and TRBJ2-2. TRBV21-1 is designated a pseudogene. This CDR3 spans 15 amino acids. This CDR3 reads CASKPNSRNTGELFF. The CDR3 DNA follows: TGTGCCAGCAAGCCTAACTCCAGAAACACCGGGGAGCTGTTTTTT.

This clone was detected a few times. V gene TRBV7-8 combines with J gene TRBJ2-5, with 10 bases matching TRBD1. V lost 3 bases, J lost 5 bases, and 9 bases stayed unmatched. The CDR3 runs to 16 residues. Germline CDR1 SGHVS, CDR2 FQNEAQ. CDR3 sequence reads: CASSFNRDRGTETQYF. CDR3 in DNA: TGTGCCAGCAGCTTTAACCGGGACAGGGGAACGGAGACCCAGTACTTC.

This clone was observed a few times. The chain combines TRBV10-3 with TRBJ1-2; 9 nucleotides match TRBD1. The J segment lost 8 bases and the V segment lost 8 bases, leaving 18 bases of the junction unmatched. The length of the CDR3 is 16 residues. The germline V gene encodes CDR1 ENHRY and CDR2 SYGVKD. CDR3 sequence reads: CAIYGGQGPEKRGYTF. In nucleotides, the CDR3 is TGTGCCATCTATGGGGGACAGGGACCTGAAAAGAGGGGCTACACCTTC.

The chain is built from TRBV27 and TRBJ2-3; 7 nucleotides match TRBD1. The ends lost 2 bases at V and 0 bases at J; junction bases unmatched: 2. The CDR3 spans 15 residues. Germline values: CDR1 MNHEY, CDR2 SMNVEV (reference sequence). CDR3 in DNA: TGTGCCAGCAGTTTAAGGGGGCACAGCACAGATACGCAGTATTTT. This translates into CASSLRGHSTDTQYF.